This is a list of T cell receptor beta chains from one sample in a study of blood T cell repertoires in COVID-19. Assay: immunoSEQ multiplex PCR; the TCRdb copy retains only in-frame clones and omits some. This sample has about 200,000 clones, with 86% found just once. Input material: peripheral blood. These receptors were taken from a man aged 25-45 years who had recovered from COVID-19. Both conserved end residues are part of each CDR3. D genes are given only for firm matches. Size values are once, few and many counts, or a class for expanded clones, and some rows have none.

CDR3 protein,CDR3 DNA,D gene,clone size,CDR3 length,J gene,V gene
CASSLELSNQPQHF,TGTGCCAGCAGCTTAGAACTTAGCAATCAGCCCCAGCATTTT,-,few,14,TRBJ1-5,TRBV7-2
CASSSGTGAAGYEQYF,TGTGCCAGCTCTTCCGGGACAGGGGCCGCGGGGTACGAGCAGTACTTC,TRBD1,-,16,TRBJ2-7,TRBV18
CASSPVGGAFVTEAFF,TGTGCCAGCAGCCCCGTAGGGGGGGCGTTCGTAACTGAAGCTTTCTTT,-,-,16,TRBJ1-1,TRBV5-4
CSVEDLQGQAGYEQYF,TGCAGCGTTGAAGATCTTCAGGGACAGGCGGGCTACGAGCAGTACTTC,TRBD1,-,16,TRBJ2-7,TRBV29-1
CASRGQAMYEQYF,TGTGCCAGCAGGGGACAGGCGATGTACGAGCAGTACTTC,TRBD1,-,13,TRBJ2-7,TRBV12-3/TRBV12-4
CASSELAGETDTQYF,TGTGCCAGCAGCGAGTTAGCGGGGGAAACAGATACGCAGTATTTT,TRBD2,-,15,TRBJ2-3,TRBV9
CSARKSGLDEQFF,TGCAGCGCCAGAAAGAGCGGGTTAGATGAGCAGTTCTTC,-,-,13,TRBJ2-1,TRBV29-1
CASSVAGAAYNEQFF,TGTGCCAGCAGTGTAGCGGGGGCCGCCTACAATGAGCAGTTCTTC,TRBD2,-,15,TRBJ2-1,TRBV6-2/TRBV6-3
CASSRGFEAFF,TGTGCCAGCAGTAGGGGGTTCGAAGCTTTCTTT,-,-,11,TRBJ1-1,TRBV6-5
CASRPTGAGPHYGYTF,TGTGCAAGTCGCCCCACAGGGGCCGGTCCCCACTATGGCTACACCTTC,-,-,16,TRBJ1-2,TRBV12-2
CSVEVTRFGTGGTDTQYF,TGCAGCGTTGAAGTCACTCGATTCGGGACAGGTGGTACAGATACGCAGTATTTT,TRBD1,-,18,TRBJ2-3,TRBV29-1
CASSEVWGTGGVGYTF,TGTGCCAGCAGTGAAGTATGGGGTACCGGGGGGGTTGGCTACACCTTC,-,-,16,TRBJ1-2,TRBV25-1
CASSLTDRFQAFF,TGTGCCAGCAGCTTGACTGACAGGTTCCAAGCTTTCTTT,-,-,13,TRBJ1-1,TRBV5-6
CASDPETGGYEQYF,TGTGCCAGCGACCCGGAGACAGGGGGCTACGAGCAGTACTTC,TRBD1,-,14,TRBJ2-7,TRBV6-5
CASSLRQGSSINQPQHF,TGTGCCAGCAGCCTTCGACAGGGATCAAGCATCAATCAGCCCCAGCATTTT,TRBD1,-,17,TRBJ1-5,TRBV3-1/TRBV3-2
CATDSYSNQPQHF,TGTGCCACTGACAGTTATAGCAATCAGCCCCAGCATTTT,-,-,13,TRBJ1-5,TRBV19
CASSKGRVETQYF,TGTGCCAGTAGTAAAGGCCGGGTAGAGACCCAGTACTTC,-,-,13,TRBJ2-5,TRBV19
CASSGPEVHEQYF,TGTGCCAGCAGCGGGCCGGAGGTCCACGAGCAGTACTTC,-,-,13,TRBJ2-7,TRBV11-3
CASSQGATNEKLFF,TGTGCCAGCAGCCAGGGTGCAACTAATGAAAAACTGTTTTTT,-,-,14,TRBJ1-4,TRBV11-2
CASSQKTGYLYGYTF,TGTGCCAGCAGTCAAAAGACAGGGTATCTCTATGGCTACACCTTC,TRBD1,-,15,TRBJ1-2,TRBV6-5
CASSTGTSGSNEQFF,TGCGCCAGCAGTACCGGGACTAGCGGTTCCAATGAGCAGTTCTTC,TRBD2,-,15,TRBJ2-1,TRBV10-1
CASSSRQGGEKLFF,TGTGCCAGCAGCTCCCGACAGGGGGGGGAAAAACTGTTTTTT,TRBD1,-,14,TRBJ1-4,TRBV5-8
CASNGGPETQYF,TGTGCCAGCAACGGGGGGCCAGAGACCCAGTACTTC,-,-,12,TRBJ2-5,TRBV2
CASRGLKNEKLFF,TGTGCCAGCAGGGGGCTGAAAAATGAAAAACTGTTTTTT,-,-,13,TRBJ1-4,TRBV6-6
CASSLETPYNEQFF,TGTGCCAGCAGCTTAGAGACACCTTACAATGAGCAGTTCTTC,-,-,14,TRBJ2-1,TRBV7-8
CASRTPGQGGAFF,TGTGCCAGCAGAACGCCGGGACAGGGGGGAGCTTTCTTT,TRBD1,-,13,TRBJ1-1,TRBV6-5